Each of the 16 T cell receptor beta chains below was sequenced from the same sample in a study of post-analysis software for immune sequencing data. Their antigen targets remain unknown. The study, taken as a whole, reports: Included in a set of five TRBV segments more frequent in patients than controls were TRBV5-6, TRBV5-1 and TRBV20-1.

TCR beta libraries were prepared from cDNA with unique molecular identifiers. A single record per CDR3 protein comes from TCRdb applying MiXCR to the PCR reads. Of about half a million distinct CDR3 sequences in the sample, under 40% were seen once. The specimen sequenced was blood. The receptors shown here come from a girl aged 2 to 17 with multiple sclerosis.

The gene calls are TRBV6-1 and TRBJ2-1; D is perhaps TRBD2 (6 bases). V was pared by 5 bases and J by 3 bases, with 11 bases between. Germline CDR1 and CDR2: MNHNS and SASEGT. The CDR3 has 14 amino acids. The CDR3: CASSHPGSYNEQFF. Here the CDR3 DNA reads TGTGCCAGCAGTCATCCCGGGAGCTACAATGAGCAGTTCTTC.

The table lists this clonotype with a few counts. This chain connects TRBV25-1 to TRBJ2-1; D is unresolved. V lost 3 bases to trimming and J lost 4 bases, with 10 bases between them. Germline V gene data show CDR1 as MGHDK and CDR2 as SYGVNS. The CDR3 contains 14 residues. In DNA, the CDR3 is TGTGCCAGCAGTGATGGTCACACTTACAATGAGCAGTTCTTC. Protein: CASSDGHTYNEQFF.

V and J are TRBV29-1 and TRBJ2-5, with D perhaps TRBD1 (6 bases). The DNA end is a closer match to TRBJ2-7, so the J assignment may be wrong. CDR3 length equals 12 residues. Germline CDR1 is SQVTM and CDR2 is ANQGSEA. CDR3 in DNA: TGCAGCGGCACGATGGACAGCTACGAGCAGTACTTC. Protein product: CSGTMDSYEQYF.

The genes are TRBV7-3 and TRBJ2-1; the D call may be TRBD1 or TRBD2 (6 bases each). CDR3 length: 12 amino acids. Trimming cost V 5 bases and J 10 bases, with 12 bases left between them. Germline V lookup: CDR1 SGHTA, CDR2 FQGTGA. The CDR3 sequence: CASSPLGGEQFF. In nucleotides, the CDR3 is TGTGCCAGCAGCCCACTAGGGGGGGAGCAGTTCTTC.

The CDR3 here is CASTPLGNYGYTF. CDR3 DNA sequence: TGTGCCAGCACCCCGCTGGGCAACTATGGCTACACCTTC. The gene calls are TRBV6-1 and TRBJ1-2; D not resolved. The CDR3 has 13 amino acids. V was cut by 7 bases and J by 2 bases, with 11 bases left in between. Germline CDR1 is MNHNS and CDR2 is SASEGT.

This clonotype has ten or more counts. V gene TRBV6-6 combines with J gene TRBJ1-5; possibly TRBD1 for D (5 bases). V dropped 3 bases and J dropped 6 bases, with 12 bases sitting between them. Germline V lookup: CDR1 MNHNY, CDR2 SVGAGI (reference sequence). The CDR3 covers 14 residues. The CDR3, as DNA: TGTGCCAGCAGTTATGGGCAGGGCGGTCAGCCCCAGCATTTT. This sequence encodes CASSYGQGGQPQHF.

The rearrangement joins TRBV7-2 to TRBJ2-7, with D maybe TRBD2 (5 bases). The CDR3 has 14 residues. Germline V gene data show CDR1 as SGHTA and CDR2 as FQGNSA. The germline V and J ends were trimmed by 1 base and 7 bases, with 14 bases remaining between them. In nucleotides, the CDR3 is TGTGCCAGCAGCTTAGTTCGGGGATTGGGAGAGCAGTACTTC. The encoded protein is CASSLVRGLGEQYF.

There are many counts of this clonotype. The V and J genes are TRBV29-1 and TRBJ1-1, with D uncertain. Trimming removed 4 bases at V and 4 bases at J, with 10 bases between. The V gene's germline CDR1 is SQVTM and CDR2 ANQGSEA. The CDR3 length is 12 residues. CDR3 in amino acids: CSVGGLSTEAFF. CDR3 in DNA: TGCAGCGTTGGAGGGTTGAGCACTGAAGCTTTCTTT.

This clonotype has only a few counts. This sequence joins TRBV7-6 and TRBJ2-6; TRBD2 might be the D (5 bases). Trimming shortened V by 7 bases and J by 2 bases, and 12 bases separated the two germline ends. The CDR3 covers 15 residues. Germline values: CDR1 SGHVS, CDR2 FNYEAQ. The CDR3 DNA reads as TGTGCCAGCACCTCGGACGGGACTGGGGCCAACGTCCTGACTTTC. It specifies CASTSDGTGANVLTF.

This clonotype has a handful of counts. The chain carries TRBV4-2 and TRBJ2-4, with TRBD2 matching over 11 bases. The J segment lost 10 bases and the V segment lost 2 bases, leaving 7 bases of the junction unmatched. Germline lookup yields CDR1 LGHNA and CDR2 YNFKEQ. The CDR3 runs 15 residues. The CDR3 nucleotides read TGTGCCAGCAGCCAAAAACTAGCGGGGGTATTAATTCAGTACTTC. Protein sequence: CASSQKLAGVLIQYF.

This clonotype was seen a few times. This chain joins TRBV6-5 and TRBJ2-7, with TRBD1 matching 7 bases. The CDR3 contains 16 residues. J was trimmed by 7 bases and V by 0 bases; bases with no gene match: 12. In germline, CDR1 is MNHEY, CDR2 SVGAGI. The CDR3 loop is CASSYSEVGQAGEQYF. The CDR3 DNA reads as TGTGCCAGCAGTTACTCTGAGGTCGGACAGGCCGGAGAGCAGTACTTC.

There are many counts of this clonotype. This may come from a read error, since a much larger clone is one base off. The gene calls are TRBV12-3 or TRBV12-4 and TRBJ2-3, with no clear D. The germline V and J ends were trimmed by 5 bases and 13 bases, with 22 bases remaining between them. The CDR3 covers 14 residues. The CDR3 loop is CASSPTVTADAEYF. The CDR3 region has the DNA TGTGCCAGCAGTCCCACAGTTACCGCAGATGCGGAGTATTTT.

CDR3 coding DNA: TGTGCCAGCAGCCCCCCCGGGACAGGGGGTTCGAGGGAGCAGTACTTC. Its protein is CASSPPGTGGSREQYF. The V gene is TRBV6-5, the J gene TRBJ2-4, with TRBD1 identical over 11 bases. CDR1 and CDR2 from the germline V gene are MNHEY and SVGAGI. V trimming: 6 bases; J trimming: 13 bases; junction bases outside the gene matches: 17. The CDR3 sequence is 16 residues long.

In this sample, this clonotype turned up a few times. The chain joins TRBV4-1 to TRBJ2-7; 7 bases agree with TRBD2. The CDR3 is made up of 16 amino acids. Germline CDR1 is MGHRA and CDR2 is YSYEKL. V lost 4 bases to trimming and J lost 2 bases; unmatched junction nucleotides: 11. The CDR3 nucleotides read TGCGCCAGCAGCCCAGCGGGGACCGGAGGGACCTACGAGCAGTACTTC. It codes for CASSPAGTGGTYEQYF.

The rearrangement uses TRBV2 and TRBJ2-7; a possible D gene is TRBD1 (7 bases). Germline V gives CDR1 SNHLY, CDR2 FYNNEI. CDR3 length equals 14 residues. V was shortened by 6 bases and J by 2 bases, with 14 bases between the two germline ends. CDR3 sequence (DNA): TGTGCCAGCAGGGATCAGGGGGGAGCCTACGAGCAGTACTTC. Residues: CASRDQGGAYEQYF.

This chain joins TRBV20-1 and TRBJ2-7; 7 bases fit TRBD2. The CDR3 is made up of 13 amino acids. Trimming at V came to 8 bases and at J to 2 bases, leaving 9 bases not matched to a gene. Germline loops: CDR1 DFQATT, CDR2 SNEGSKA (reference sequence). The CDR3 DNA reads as TGCAGTACTCAGAGGGACTACACCTACGAGCAGTACTTC. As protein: CSTQRDYTYEQYF.